These 7 T cell receptor beta chains were sequenced from one sample in a study of shared clonotypes between healthy human individuals. Only in-frame clones appear in the TCRdb table, and some are missing; sequencing was by immunoSEQ multiplex PCR. The data contain roughly 2,000,000 clones, roughly 95% of them seen just once; the ten biggest clones take up roughly 1.7%. It was CD45RO-negative cells, positively selected for CCR7, that made up naive CD8 cells, with terminally differentiated effector memory CD45RA+ cells excluded. The sample was naive CD8+ T cells from PBMCs. Every receptor here comes from a man between 18 and 29 years old in good health. Some clones in this sample may be carry-over from other donors' samples.

This chain joins TRBV9 and TRBJ2-3; 9 bases are shared with TRBD2. The V and J ends lost 0 bases and 6 bases, in that order; junction bases with no gene match: 11. The CDR3 has 17 amino acids. Germline V CDR1 and CDR2: SGDLS, YYNGEE. The CDR3 bases are TGTGCCAGCAGCGTAGAATGGGGGCGGGAGGGCCCGGATACGCAGTATTTT. Translating gives CASSVEWGREGPDTQYF. The variable domain in full, completed from reference TRBV9 and TRBJ2-3, reads DSGVTQTPKHLITATGQRVTLRCSPRSGDLSVYWYQQSLDQGLQFLIQYYNGEERAKGNILERFSAQQFPDLHSELNLSSLELGDSALYFCASSVEWGREGPDTQYFGPGTRLTVL.

For this clone: Additional DNA sequences in this sample encode the identical CDR3. The rearrangement uses TRBV27 and TRBJ2-1, with D possibly called TRBD1 or TRBD2 (5 bases each). Looked up from germline, CDR1 is MNHEY and CDR2 is SMNVEV (reference sequence). The CDR3 loop spans 15 amino acids. V gave up 3 bases and J gave up 2 bases, with 11 bases separating them. The CDR3 DNA sequence: TGTGCCAGCAGTTTGGTCGGGACCCCCTACAATGAGCAGTTCTTC. The encoded protein is CASSLVGTPYNEQFF.

The V and J genes are TRBV6-5 and TRBJ2-3; TRBD1 might be the D (5 bases). CDR1 is MNHEY and CDR2 is SVGAGI in the germline V gene. V was pared by 3 bases and J by 2 bases, with 12 bases between. The CDR3 length is 15 residues. CDR3 protein: CASSYSTEPTDTQYF. The CDR3 DNA reads as TGTGCCAGCAGTTATTCGACAGAGCCCACAGATACGCAGTATTTT.

A word on this clone: The same CDR3 is also encoded by other DNA sequences in this sample. This chain links TRBV6-5 with TRBJ2-3; D may be TRBD2 (6 bases). V was pared by 6 bases and J by 2 bases, with 12 bases between. The CDR3 totals 14 residues. Germline V gives CDR1 MNHEY, CDR2 SVGAGI. CDR3 protein: CASSQGLNTDTQYF. DNA for the CDR3: TGTGCCAGCAGCCAGGGACTGAACACAGATACGCAGTATTTT.

The V and J genes are TRBV7-9 and TRBJ2-1, with D unresolved. Trimming took off 5 bases at V and 4 bases at J, with 6 bases between the two ends. Germline V gene lookup returns CDR1 SEHNR and CDR2 FQNEAQ (reference sequence). The CDR3 contains 12 residues. The chain's CDR3 is CASSVIYNEQFF. The CDR3 DNA reads as TGTGCCAGCAGCGTTATATACAATGAGCAGTTCTTC. Together with reference TRBV7-9 and TRBJ2-1, the CDR3 gives the full variable domain: DTGVSQNPRHKITKRGQNVTFRCDPISEHNRLYWYRQTLGQGPEFLTYFQNEAQLEKSRLLSDRFSAERPKGSFSTLEIQRTEQGDSAMYLCASSVIYNEQFFGPGTRLTVL.

V gene TRBV19 combines with J gene TRBJ2-2; a weak D match, TRBD2 (6 bases). V lost 3 bases to trimming and J lost 5 bases, with 16 bases between them. This CDR3 contains 16 residues. From germline, CDR1 is LNHDA and CDR2 SQIVND (reference sequence). The CDR3 sequence is CASSMGLLGRTGELFF. In nucleotides, the CDR3 is TGTGCCAGTAGTATGGGACTTTTAGGTAGGACCGGGGAGCTGTTTTTT. Variable domain in full (rest from reference TRBV19 and TRBJ2-2): DGGITQSPKYLFRKEGQNVTLSCEQNLNHDAMYWYRQDPGQGLRLIYYSQIVNDFQKGDIAEGYSVSREKKESFPLTVTSAQKNPTAFYLCASSMGLLGRTGELFFGEGSRLTVL.

The rearrangement links TRBV6-1 to TRBJ1-1; no clear D gene. The CDR3 has 12 residues. Germline V gives CDR1 MNHNS, CDR2 SASEGT. V was trimmed by 8 bases and J by 5 bases, leaving 12 bases between them. In nucleotides, the CDR3 is TGTGCCAGCCATTTAGGAAGTACTGAAGCTTTCTTT. It translates to CASHLGSTEAFF.